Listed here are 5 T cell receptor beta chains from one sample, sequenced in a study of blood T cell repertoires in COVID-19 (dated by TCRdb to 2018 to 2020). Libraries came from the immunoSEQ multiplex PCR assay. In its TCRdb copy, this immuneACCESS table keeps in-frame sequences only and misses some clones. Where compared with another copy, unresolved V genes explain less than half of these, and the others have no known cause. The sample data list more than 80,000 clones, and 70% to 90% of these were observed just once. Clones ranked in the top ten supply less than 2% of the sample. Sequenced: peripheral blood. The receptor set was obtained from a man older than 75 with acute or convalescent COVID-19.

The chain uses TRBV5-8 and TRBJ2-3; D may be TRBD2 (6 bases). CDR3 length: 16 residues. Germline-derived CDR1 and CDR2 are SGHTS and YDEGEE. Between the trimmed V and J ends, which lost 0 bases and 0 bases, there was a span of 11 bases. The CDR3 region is CASSLAWRVSTDTQYF. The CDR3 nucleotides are TGTGCCAGCAGCTTGGCCTGGAGGGTTAGCACAGATACGCAGTATTTT.

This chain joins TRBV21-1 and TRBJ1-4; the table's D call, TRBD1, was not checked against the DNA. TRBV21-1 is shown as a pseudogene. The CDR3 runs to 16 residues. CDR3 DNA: TGTGCCAGCAGCAAAGAGGTGGGACAGGGCAGAGAAAAACTGTTTTTT. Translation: CASSKEVGQGREKLFF.

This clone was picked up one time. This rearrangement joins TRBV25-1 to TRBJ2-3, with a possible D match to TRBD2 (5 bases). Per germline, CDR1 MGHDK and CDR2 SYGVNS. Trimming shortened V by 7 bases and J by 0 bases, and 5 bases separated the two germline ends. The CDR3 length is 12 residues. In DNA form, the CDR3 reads TGTGCCAGCACGGGGAGCACAGATACGCAGTATTTT. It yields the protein CASTGSTDTQYF. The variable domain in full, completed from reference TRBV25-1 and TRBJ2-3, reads EADIYQTPRYLVIGTGKKITLECSQTMGHDKMYWYQQDPGMELHLIHYSYGVNSTEKGDLSSESTVSRIRTEHFPLTLESARPSHTSQYLCASTGSTDTQYFGPGTRLTVL.

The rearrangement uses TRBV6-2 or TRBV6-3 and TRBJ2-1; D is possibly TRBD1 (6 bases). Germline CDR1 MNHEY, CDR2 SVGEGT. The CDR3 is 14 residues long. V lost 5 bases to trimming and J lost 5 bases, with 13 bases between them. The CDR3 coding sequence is TGTGCCAGCAGTACCGGGACACCGGACAATGAGCAGTTCTTC. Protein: CASSTGTPDNEQFF.

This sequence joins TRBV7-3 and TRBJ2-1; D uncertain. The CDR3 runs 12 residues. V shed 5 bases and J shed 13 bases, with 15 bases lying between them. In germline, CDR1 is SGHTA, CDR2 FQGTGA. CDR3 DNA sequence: TGTGCCAGCAGCGCCCTAGGTGGGTTCCAGTTCTTC. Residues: CASSALGGFQFF.